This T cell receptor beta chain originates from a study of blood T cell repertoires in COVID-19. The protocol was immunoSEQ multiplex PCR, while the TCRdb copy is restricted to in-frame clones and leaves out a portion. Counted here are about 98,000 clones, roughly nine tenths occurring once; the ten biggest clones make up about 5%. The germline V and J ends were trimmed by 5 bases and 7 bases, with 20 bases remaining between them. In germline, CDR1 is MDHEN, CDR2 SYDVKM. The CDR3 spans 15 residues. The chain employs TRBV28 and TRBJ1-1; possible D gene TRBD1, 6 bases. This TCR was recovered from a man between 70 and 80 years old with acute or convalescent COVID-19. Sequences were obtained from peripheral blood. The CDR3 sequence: CASSPPPEGVREAFF. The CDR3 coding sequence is TGTGCCAGCAGTCCGCCTCCTGAGGGGGTCCGTGAAGCTTTCTTT.